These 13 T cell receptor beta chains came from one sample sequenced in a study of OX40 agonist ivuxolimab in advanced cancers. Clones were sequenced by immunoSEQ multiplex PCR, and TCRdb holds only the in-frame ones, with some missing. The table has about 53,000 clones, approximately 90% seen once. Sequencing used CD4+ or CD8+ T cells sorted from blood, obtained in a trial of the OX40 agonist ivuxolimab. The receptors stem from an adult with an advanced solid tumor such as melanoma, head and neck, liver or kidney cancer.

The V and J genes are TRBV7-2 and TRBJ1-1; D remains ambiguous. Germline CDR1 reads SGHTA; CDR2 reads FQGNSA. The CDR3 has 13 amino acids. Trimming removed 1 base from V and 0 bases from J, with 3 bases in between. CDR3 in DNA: TGTGCCAGCAGCTTAGATTTGAACACTGAAGCTTTCTTT. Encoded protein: CASSLDLNTEAFF.

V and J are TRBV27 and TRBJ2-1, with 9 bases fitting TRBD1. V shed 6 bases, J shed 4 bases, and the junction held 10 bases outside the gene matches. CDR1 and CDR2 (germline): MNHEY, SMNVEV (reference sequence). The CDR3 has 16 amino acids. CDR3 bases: TGTGCCAGCAGACCCTCCGGGACAGGGTTTTACAATGAGCAGTTCTTC. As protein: CASRPSGTGFYNEQFF.

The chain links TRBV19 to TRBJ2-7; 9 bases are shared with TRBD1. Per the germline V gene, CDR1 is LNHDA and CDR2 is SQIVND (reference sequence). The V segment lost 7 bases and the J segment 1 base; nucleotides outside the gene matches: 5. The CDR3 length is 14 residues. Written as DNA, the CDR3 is TGTGCCAGTAATCCCGGGACAGGGTCCTACGAGCAGTACTTC. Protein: CASNPGTGSYEQYF.

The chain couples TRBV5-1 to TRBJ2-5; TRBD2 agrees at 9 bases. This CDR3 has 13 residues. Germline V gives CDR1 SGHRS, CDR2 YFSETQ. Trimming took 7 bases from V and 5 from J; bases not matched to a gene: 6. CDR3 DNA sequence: TGCGCCAGCGGGCGGGGGGGCGTTGAGACCCAGTACTTC. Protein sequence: CASGRGGVETQYF.

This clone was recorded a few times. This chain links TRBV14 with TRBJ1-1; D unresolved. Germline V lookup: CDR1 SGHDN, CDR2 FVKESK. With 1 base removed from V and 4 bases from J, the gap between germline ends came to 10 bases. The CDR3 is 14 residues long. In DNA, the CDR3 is TGTGCCAGCAGCCAAGCCGCATGGAGCACTGAAGCTTTCTTT. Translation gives CASSQAAWSTEAFF.

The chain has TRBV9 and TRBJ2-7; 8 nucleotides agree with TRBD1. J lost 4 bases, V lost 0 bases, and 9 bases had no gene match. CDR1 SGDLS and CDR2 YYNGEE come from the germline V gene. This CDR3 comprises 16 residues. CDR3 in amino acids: CASSVDSGTGGYEQYF. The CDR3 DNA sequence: TGTGCCAGCAGCGTAGACTCCGGGACAGGCGGTTACGAGCAGTACTTC.

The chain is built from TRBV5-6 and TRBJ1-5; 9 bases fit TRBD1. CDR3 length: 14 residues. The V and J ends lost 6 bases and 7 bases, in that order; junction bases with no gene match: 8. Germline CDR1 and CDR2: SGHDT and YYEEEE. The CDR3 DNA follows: TGTGCCAGCACCTTACAGGGGGCAACGCAGCCCCAGCATTTT. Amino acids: CASTLQGATQPQHF.

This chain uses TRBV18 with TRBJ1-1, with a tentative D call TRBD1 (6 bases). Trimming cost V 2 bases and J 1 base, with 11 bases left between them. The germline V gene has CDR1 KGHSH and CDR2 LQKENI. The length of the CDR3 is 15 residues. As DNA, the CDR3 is TGTGCCAGCTCACCATTTGAGGGGGGGAACACTGAAGCTTTCTTT. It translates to CASSPFEGGNTEAFF.

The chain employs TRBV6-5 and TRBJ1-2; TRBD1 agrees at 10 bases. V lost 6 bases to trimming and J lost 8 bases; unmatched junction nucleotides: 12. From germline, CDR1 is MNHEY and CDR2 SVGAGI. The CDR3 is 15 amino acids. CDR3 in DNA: TGTGCCAGCAGAGGTACGGGACAGGGGACGAGAGGCTACACCTTC. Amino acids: CASRGTGQGTRGYTF.

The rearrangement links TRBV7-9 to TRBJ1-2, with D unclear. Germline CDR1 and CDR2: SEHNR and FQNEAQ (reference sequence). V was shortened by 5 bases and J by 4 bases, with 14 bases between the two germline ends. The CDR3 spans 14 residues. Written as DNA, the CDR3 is TGTGCCAGCAGCCCACCCCCGGAGGGCTATGGCTACACCTTC. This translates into CASSPPPEGYGYTF.

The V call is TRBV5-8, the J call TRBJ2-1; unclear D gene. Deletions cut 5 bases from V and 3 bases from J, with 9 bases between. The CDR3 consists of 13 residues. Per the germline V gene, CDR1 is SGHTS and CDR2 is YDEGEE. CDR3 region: CASSLTYYNEQFF. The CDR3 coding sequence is TGTGCCAGCAGTTTAACCTACTACAATGAGCAGTTCTTC.

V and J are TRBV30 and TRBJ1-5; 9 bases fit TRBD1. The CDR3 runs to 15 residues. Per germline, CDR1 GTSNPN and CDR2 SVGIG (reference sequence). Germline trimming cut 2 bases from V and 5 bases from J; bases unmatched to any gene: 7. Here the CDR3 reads CAWSPPGQGYQPQHF. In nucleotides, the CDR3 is TGTGCCTGGAGTCCTCCGGGACAGGGTTATCAGCCCCAGCATTTT.

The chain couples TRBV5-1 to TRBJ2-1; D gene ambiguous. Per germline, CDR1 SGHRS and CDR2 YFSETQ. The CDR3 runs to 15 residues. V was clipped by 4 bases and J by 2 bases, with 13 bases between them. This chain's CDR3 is CASSPGTGTYNEQFF. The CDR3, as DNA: TGCGCCAGCAGCCCCGGAACGGGTACCTACAATGAGCAGTTCTTC.